This TCR beta chain was identified in a study of blood T cell repertoires in COVID-19. The data were produced by immunoSEQ multiplex PCR, yet TCRdb's version contains in-frame clones alone and is incomplete. The sample shows 350,000 to 450,000 clones, approximately 90% of them seen only once. The CDR3 contains 13 residues. Trimming shortened V by 7 bases and J by 1 base, and 10 bases separated the two germline ends. Residents of over 20 US areas, aged roughly 18 to 89 years, made up the participants. Cohort 3 donors counted as recovered after two negative PCRs, clearance, or resolved symptoms. The material sequenced was PBMCs or T cells enriched from blood (not recorded which). V and J are TRBV12-3 or TRBV12-4 and TRBJ1-1; a weak D match, TRBD1 (6 bases). The TCR originated in a man aged 25-45 years who had recovered from COVID-19. The CDR3 sequence: CASTSDRNTEAFF. In nucleotides, the CDR3 is TGTGCCAGCACCTCGGACAGGAACACTGAAGCTTTCTTT.